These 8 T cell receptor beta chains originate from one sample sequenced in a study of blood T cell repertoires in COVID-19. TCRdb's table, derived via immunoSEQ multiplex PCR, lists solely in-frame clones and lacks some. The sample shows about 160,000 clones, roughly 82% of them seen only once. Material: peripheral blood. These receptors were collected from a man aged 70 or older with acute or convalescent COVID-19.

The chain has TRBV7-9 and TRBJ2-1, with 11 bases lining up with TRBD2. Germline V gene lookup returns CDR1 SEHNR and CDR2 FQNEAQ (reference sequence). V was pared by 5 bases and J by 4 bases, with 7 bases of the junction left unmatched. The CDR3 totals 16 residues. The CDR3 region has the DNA TGTGCCAGCAGCCCAAGACTAGCGGGGAGATACAATGAGCAGTTCTTC. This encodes CASSPRLAGRYNEQFF.

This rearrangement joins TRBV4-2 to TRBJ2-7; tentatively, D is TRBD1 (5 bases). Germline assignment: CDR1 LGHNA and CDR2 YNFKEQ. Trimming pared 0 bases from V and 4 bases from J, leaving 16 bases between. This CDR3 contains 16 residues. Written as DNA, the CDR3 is TGTGCCAGCAGCCAAGAGGGTACCAGGGTGAGGTACGAGCAGTACTTC. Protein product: CASSQEGTRVRYEQYF.

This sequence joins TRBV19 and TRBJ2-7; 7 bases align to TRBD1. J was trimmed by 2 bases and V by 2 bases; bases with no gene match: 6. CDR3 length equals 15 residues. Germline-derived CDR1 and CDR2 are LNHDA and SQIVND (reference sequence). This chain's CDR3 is CASSITRGSTYEQYF. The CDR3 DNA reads TGTGCCAGTAGTATAACCAGGGGGAGTACCTACGAGCAGTACTTC. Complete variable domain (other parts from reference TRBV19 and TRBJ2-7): DGGITQSPKYLFRKEGQNVTLSCEQNLNHDAMYWYRQDPGQGLRLIYYSQIVNDFQKGDIAEGYSVSREKKESFPLTVTSAQKNPTAFYLCASSITRGSTYEQYFGPGTRLTVT.

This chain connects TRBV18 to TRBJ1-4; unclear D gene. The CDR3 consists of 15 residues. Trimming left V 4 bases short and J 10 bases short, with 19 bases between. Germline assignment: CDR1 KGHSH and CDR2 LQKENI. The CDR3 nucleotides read TGTGCCAGCTCACTCGAAGGATTCACAGCGGGAAAACTGTTTTTT. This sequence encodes CASSLEGFTAGKLFF.

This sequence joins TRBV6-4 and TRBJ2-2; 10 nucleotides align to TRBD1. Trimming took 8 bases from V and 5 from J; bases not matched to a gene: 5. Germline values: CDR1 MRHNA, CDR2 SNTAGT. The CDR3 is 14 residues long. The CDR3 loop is CASRQDRGTGELFF. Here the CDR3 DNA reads TGTGCCAGCCGACAGGACAGGGGGACCGGGGAGCTGTTTTTT.

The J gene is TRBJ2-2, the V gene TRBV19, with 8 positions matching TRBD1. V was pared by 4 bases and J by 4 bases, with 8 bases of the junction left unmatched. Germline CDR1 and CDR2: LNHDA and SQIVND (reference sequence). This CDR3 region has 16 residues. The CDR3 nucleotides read TGTGCCAGTAGTACCAAGACAGGGGTAGTCACCGGGGAGCTGTTTTTT. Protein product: CASSTKTGVVTGELFF.

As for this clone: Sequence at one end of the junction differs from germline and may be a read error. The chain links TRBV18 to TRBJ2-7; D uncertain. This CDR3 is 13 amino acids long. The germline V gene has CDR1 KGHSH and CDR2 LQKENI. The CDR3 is CASSPDTSDEQYF. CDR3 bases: TGTGCCAGCTCACCCGACACCTCCGACGAGCAGTACTTC.

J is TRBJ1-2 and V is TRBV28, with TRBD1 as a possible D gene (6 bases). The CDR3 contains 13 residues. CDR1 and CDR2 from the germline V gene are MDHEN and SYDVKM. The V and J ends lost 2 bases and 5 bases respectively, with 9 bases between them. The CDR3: CASSLRQGYGYTF. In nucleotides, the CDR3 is TGTGCCAGCAGTTTACGCCAGGGGTATGGCTACACCTTC.